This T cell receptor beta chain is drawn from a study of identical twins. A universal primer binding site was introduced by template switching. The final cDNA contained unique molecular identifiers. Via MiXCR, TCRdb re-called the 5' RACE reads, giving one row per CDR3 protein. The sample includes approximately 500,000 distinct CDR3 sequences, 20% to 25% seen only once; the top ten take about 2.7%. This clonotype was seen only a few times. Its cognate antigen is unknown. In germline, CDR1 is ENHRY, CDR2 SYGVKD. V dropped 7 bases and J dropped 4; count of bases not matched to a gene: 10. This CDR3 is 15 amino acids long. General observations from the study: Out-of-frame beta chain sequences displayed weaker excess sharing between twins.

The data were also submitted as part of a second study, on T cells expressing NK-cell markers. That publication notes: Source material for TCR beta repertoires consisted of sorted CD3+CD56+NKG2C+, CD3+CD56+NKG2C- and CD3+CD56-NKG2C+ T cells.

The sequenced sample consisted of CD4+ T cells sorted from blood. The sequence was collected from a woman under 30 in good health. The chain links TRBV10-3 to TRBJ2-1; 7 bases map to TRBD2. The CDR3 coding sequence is TGTGCCATCACGTTGACTAGCAGTGGGTACAATGAGCAGTTCTTC. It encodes CAITLTSSGYNEQFF.